The clone carrying this T cell receptor (beta chain) was observed a few times. What it recognizes is unknown. PCR involved 60 Vbeta and 13 Jbeta primers. Generated by immunoSEQ multiplex PCR, the TCRdb table keeps only in-frame clones and is missing some. The sample comprises more than 100,000 clones, around 65% of which are singletons, and 1.5% rests with the top ten. This record comes from a study of cytomegalovirus exposure and HLA in healthy donors. Study results and caveats: It was confirmed in vitro that three of the CMV-associated chains were specific for CMV antigens.

The V and J ends lost 2 bases and 2 bases, in that order; junction bases with no gene match: 11. The CDR3 extends over 18 amino acids. Germline-derived CDR1 and CDR2 are MGHDK and SYGVNS. This chain links TRBV25-1 with TRBJ2-7, with 11 positions matching TRBD1. Sequencing was performed on PBMCs. The TCR comes from a man in his late teens or twenties in good health and CMV-seronegative. This CDR3 reads CASSEGTGGKWGTYEQYF. CDR3 nucleotides: TGTGCCAGCAGTGAAGGGACAGGGGGAAAGTGGGGAACCTACGAGCAGTACTTC.